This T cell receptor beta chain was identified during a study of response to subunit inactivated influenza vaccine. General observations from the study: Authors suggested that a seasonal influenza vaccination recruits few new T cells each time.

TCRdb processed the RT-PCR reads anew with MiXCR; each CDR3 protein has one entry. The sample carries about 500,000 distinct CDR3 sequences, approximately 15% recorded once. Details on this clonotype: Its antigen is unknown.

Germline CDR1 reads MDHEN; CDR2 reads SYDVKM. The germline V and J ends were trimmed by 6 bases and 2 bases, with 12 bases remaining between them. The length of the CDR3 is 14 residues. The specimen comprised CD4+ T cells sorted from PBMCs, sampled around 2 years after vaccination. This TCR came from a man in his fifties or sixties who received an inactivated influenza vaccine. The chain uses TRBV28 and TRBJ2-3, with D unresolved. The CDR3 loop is CASRRSLNTDTQYF. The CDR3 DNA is TGTGCCAGCAGAAGATCCCTCAACACAGATACGCAGTATTTT.